The 32 T cell receptor beta chains presented below share a single source sample, sequenced in a study of OX40 agonist ivuxolimab in advanced cancers. Some clones are missing from TCRdb's copy, which holds only in-frame ones; the method was immunoSEQ multiplex PCR. The data show around 65,000 clones, about 90% seen once. The material sequenced was CD4+ or CD8+ T cells sorted from blood, taken in a trial of the OX40 agonist ivuxolimab. Receptor source: an adult with an advanced solid tumor such as melanoma, head and neck, liver or kidney cancer.

V is TRBV5-1 and J is TRBJ2-7; no clear D. The germline gives CDR1 SGHRS, CDR2 YFSETQ. The CDR3 totals 12 residues. V gave up 7 bases and J gave up 2 bases, with 10 bases separating them. Here the CDR3 reads CASSTNTYEQYF. The CDR3, as DNA: TGCGCCAGCTCGACGAATACCTACGAGCAGTACTTC.

J is TRBJ2-1 and V is TRBV2; D gene unclear. The CDR3 loop spans 16 amino acids. V lost 7 bases and J lost 5, with 21 bases in between. Germline lookup yields CDR1 SNHLY and CDR2 FYNNEI. CDR3 coding DNA: TGTGCCAGCACGCGCTTCATCGCGGCTGGAGACAATGAGCAGTTCTTC. Its protein product is CASTRFIAAGDNEQFF.

The V call is TRBV5-4, the J call TRBJ2-3; 7 nucleotides match TRBD2. V shed 4 bases and J 2 bases; nucleotides not matched to a gene: 10. The length of the CDR3 is 16 residues. Germline lookup yields CDR1 SGHNT and CDR2 YYREEE (reference sequence). The CDR3: CASSPLLAVDTDTQYF. In DNA, the CDR3 is TGTGCCAGCAGCCCGCTTCTAGCGGTTGACACAGATACGCAGTATTTT. The entire variable domain, with the rest obtained from reference TRBV5-4 and TRBJ2-3, is as follows: ETGVTQSPTHLIKTRGQQVTLRCSSQSGHNTVSWYQQALGQGPQFIFQYYREEENGRGNFPPRFSGLQFPNYSSELNVNALELDDSALYLCASSPLLAVDTDTQYFGPGTRLTVL.

The chain has TRBV18 and TRBJ2-3, with D tentatively TRBD1 or TRBD2 (5 bases each). The CDR3 is 14 residues long. Germline V lookup: CDR1 KGHSH, CDR2 LQKENI. The germline V and J ends were trimmed by 2 bases and 9 bases, with 15 bases remaining between them. The CDR3 reads CASSPGVPGLTQYF. The CDR3 coding sequence is TGTGCCAGCTCACCAGGGGTCCCGGGGCTAACGCAGTATTTT.

A word on this clone: This sample includes further DNA sequences coding for the same CDR3. This rearrangement joins TRBV7-5 to TRBJ1-5. TRBV7-5 is tagged as a pseudogene. CDR3 size: 11 residues. The CDR3 spells CVRSLEWPQHF. In DNA, the CDR3 is TGTGTCAGAAGCTTAGAATGGCCCCAGCATTTT.

The rearrangement uses TRBV6-5 and TRBJ1-5, with D unresolved. Between the trimmed V and J ends, which lost 6 bases and 0 bases, there was a span of 6 bases. Germline V gene lookup returns CDR1 MNHEY and CDR2 SVGAGI. The CDR3 is 13 amino acids. The CDR3 loop reads CASSHNSNQPQHF. DNA for the CDR3: TGTGCCAGCAGCCATAATAGCAATCAGCCCCAGCATTTT.

This CDR3 is CASTRGSPLHF. In DNA form, the CDR3 reads TGTGCCAGCACCCGGGGTTCACCCCTCCACTTT. The rearrangement uses TRBV6-5 and TRBJ1-6, with D uncertain. V was pared by 7 bases and J by 9 bases, with 7 bases between. Germline V lookup: CDR1 MNHEY, CDR2 SVGAGI. CDR3 length: 11 amino acids.

The rearrangement links TRBV2 to TRBJ1-2; D might be TRBD1 (5 bases). Per the germline V gene, CDR1 is SNHLY and CDR2 is FYNNEI. The CDR3 is 17 amino acids. Trimming cost V 0 bases and J 6 bases, with 20 bases left between them. The CDR3 DNA follows: TGTGCCAGCAGTGAAGCCTGGAGGGGCGGGTATGGAGATGGCTACACCTTC. This translates into CASSEAWRGGYGDGYTF.

The chain links TRBV18 to TRBJ1-1, with D maybe TRBD1 (5 bases). V was cut by 5 bases and J by 4 bases, with 11 bases left in between. Germline CDR1 is KGHSH and CDR2 is LQKENI. CDR3 length: 13 amino acids. In nucleotides, the CDR3 is TGTGCCAGCTCAGGAGACAGAAGCACTGAAGCTTTCTTT. This gives the protein CASSGDRSTEAFF. Full variable domain (rest looked up from reference TRBV18 and TRBJ1-1): NAGVMQNPRHLVRRRGQEARLRCSPMKGHSHVYWYRQLPEEGLKFMVYLQKENIIDESGMPKERFSAEFPKEGPSILRIQQVVRGDSAAYFCASSGDRSTEAFFGQGTRLTVV.

This rearrangement joins TRBV6-5 to TRBJ1-5; no definite D call. Germline-derived CDR1 and CDR2 are MNHEY and SVGAGI. Trimming took 5 bases from V and 6 from J, leaving 17 bases between them. The length of the CDR3 is 15 residues. In DNA, the CDR3 is TGTGCCAGCAGTCCCCGGGCCCCACGGGGTCAGCCCCAGCATTTT. Encoded protein: CASSPRAPRGQPQHF.

This clone was counted once. This chain links TRBV9 with TRBJ1-1, with D uncertain. Between the trimmed V and J ends, which lost 4 bases and 0 bases, there was a span of 19 bases. CDR1 SGDLS and CDR2 YYNGEE come from the germline V gene. The CDR3 length is 17 residues. CDR3 sequence reads: CASSPPKVSDMNTEAFF. The DNA of the CDR3 is TGTGCCAGCAGCCCTCCTAAGGTTTCCGACATGAACACTGAAGCTTTCTTT.

This chain links TRBV18 with TRBJ2-2; D uncertain. The CDR3 spans 16 residues. The germline V and J ends were trimmed by 4 bases and 0 bases, with 12 bases remaining between them. Germline CDR1 is KGHSH and CDR2 is LQKENI. The CDR3 nucleotides read TGTGCCAGCTCACTACGACGTCACCCGAACACCGGGGAGCTGTTTTTT. Amino acid sequence: CASSLRRHPNTGELFF.

The chain has TRBV7-8 and TRBJ2-5, with TRBD1 identical over 8 bases. The germline CDR1 and CDR2 sequences are SGHVS and FQNEAQ. The V and J ends lost 1 base and 4 bases, in that order; junction bases with no gene match: 2. This CDR3 has 14 residues. The CDR3 here is CASSLGQGAETQYF. For the CDR3, the DNA is TGTGCCAGCAGCTTAGGGCAGGGGGCAGAGACCCAGTACTTC.

V gene TRBV2 combines with J gene TRBJ1-5; the match to TRBD1 covers 8 bases. V lost 6 bases, J lost 0 bases, and 10 bases stayed unmatched. Germline V gives CDR1 SNHLY, CDR2 FYNNEI. This CDR3 has 17 residues. Here the CDR3 reads CASRPTGAPDSNQPQHF. CDR3 in DNA: TGTGCCAGCAGGCCGACAGGGGCTCCCGATAGCAATCAGCCCCAGCATTTT.

The chain carries TRBV5-1 and TRBJ2-5, with 14 nucleotides matching TRBD2. J was trimmed by 5 bases and V by 7 bases; bases with no gene match: 13. Germline CDR1 is SGHRS and CDR2 is YFSETQ. The CDR3 is made up of 17 amino acids. Here the CDR3 DNA reads TGCGCCAGCCGAGTCCCCGGGACTAGCGGGGGCGGGGAGACCCAGTACTTC. This gives the protein CASRVPGTSGGGETQYF.

The chain couples TRBV5-1 to TRBJ1-1; 8 nucleotides align to TRBD1. The germline gives CDR1 SGHRS, CDR2 YFSETQ. The CDR3 sequence is 16 residues long. Losses at the gene ends were 4 bases for V and 5 bases for J; bases not matched to a gene: 13. CDR3 sequence: CASSVQGARGKTEAFF. CDR3 coding DNA: TGCGCCAGCAGCGTCCAGGGGGCGCGGGGGAAAACTGAAGCTTTCTTT.

CDR3 in DNA: TGTGCCAGCAGCTTAGATCGGGGACAGGCTGCCTATAATTCACCCCTCCACTTT. Translated: CASSLDRGQAAYNSPLHF. The chain carries TRBV11-2 and TRBJ1-6; 8 bases agree with TRBD1. Trimming took 0 bases from V and 2 from J; bases not matched to a gene: 6. The CDR3 consists of 18 residues. Germline V CDR1 and CDR2: SGHAT, FQNNGV. The complete variable domain, with remaining parts taken from reference TRBV11-2 and TRBJ1-6, reads EAGVAQSPRYKIIEKRQSVAFWCNPISGHATLYWYQQILGQGPKLLIQFQNNGVVDDSQLPKDRFSAERLKGVDSTLKIQPAKLEDSAVYLCASSLDRGQAAYNSPLHFGNGTRLTVT.

This clone was found once. The genes are TRBV7-2 and TRBJ1-1; TRBD1 might be the D (5 bases). V lost 5 bases, J lost 8 bases, and 9 bases lay in between. Per germline, CDR1 SGHTA and CDR2 FQGNSA. The CDR3 length is 11 residues. The CDR3 DNA reads as TGTGCCAGCAGCCGCAGGGACGAAGCTTTCTTT. Amino acids: CASSRRDEAFF.

The V and J genes are TRBV5-1 and TRBJ2-1, with TRBD2 identical over 10 bases. Germline CDR1 is SGHRS and CDR2 is YFSETQ. Trimming at V came to 0 bases and at J to 8 bases, leaving 5 bases not matched to a gene. The CDR3 is 15 amino acids. In DNA, the CDR3 is TGCGCCAGCAGCTTGGGGCTAGCGGGGGTTCATGAGCAGTTCTTC. Amino acid sequence: CASSLGLAGVHEQFF.

This chain connects TRBV6-5 to TRBJ2-7; 10 bases are shared with TRBD2. Germline CDR1 is MNHEY and CDR2 is SVGAGI. V was clipped by 5 bases and J by 4 bases; unmatched bases: 5. The CDR3 is made up of 14 amino acids. The CDR3 DNA reads TGTGCCAGCAGTGTTACTAGCGGGGCGTACGAGCAGTACTTC. Amino acid sequence: CASSVTSGAYEQYF.

The rearrangement uses TRBV7-3 and TRBJ2-7; D possibly uses TRBD1 or TRBD2 (5 bases each). The CDR3 is 13 amino acids. V lost 5 bases to trimming and J lost 3 bases, with 11 bases between them. In germline, CDR1 is SGHTA, CDR2 FQGTGA. The CDR3 sequence: CASSPSGSYEQYF. The CDR3, as DNA: TGTGCCAGCAGCCCATCAGGGAGCTACGAGCAGTACTTC.

V usage is TRBV30 and J usage is TRBJ1-1, with D unclear. Germline V CDR1 and CDR2: GTSNPN, SVGIG (reference sequence). The CDR3 runs 12 residues. The V gene lost 6 bases and the J gene lost 0 bases, with 8 bases spanning the gap. This CDR3 reads CACGRLNTEAFF. The CDR3 DNA follows: TGTGCCTGTGGACGGTTGAACACTGAAGCTTTCTTT.

The chain combines TRBV6-6 with TRBJ2-1; 9 bases are shared with TRBD1. There are 15 residues in the CDR3. J was trimmed by 9 bases and V by 8 bases; bases with no gene match: 14. Germline V lookup: CDR1 MNHNY, CDR2 SVGAGI (reference sequence). The DNA of the CDR3 is TGTGCCAGCCGCCTACAGGGGGCTAAGTCTGTTGAGCAGTTCTTC. As protein: CASRLQGAKSVEQFF.

This clone has a single count. The chain carries TRBV6-5 and TRBJ1-2; D is ambiguous. The germline V and J ends were trimmed by 0 bases and 8 bases, with 10 bases remaining between them. This CDR3 spans 13 amino acids. The germline V gene has CDR1 MNHEY and CDR2 SVGAGI. CDR3 DNA: TGTGCCAGCAGTTACTCAGGGTCCGAGGGCTACACCTTC. Residues: CASSYSGSEGYTF.

The chain joins TRBV30 to TRBJ1-6; D remains unclear. This CDR3 has 13 residues. The V end lost 1 base, the J end lost 10 bases, and 11 bases lay between the germline ends. Germline CDR1 is GTSNPN and CDR2 is SVGIG (reference sequence). CDR3 sequence: CAWSGKVWSPLHF. The CDR3 DNA reads as TGTGCCTGGAGTGGGAAGGTTTGGTCACCCCTCCACTTT.

This clone has a single count. This chain connects TRBV7-8 to TRBJ2-3; D is unresolved. The length of the CDR3 is 10 residues. Germline V gene sequence: CDR1 SGHVS, CDR2 FQNEAQ. V was trimmed by 6 bases and J by 6 bases, leaving 4 bases between them. Here the CDR3 DNA reads TGTGCCAGCAGGGGCGATACGCAGTATTTT. Translated, it gives CASRGDTQYF.

The rearrangement joins TRBV6-5 to TRBJ1-2; 10 nucleotides align to TRBD1. V was pared by 6 bases and J by 5 bases, with 9 bases of the junction left unmatched. CDR3 size: 15 residues. CDR1 MNHEY and CDR2 SVGAGI come from the germline V gene. The CDR3 nucleotides read TGTGCCAGCAGGGATCCGACAGGGGGCGGGTATGGCTACACCTTC. Translation: CASRDPTGGGYGYTF.

The chain employs TRBV4-1 and TRBJ1-6; 8 bases are shared with TRBD1. V gave up 1 base and J gave up 0 bases; unmatched junction bases: 11. The CDR3 is 20 amino acids. CDR1 and CDR2 (germline): MGHRA, YSYEKL. The CDR3 DNA reads TGCGCCAGCAGCCAAGCGTATACCCCAGGGGGCAGCTCCTATAATTCACCCCTCCACTTT. Amino acids: CASSQAYTPGGSSYNSPLHF.

CDR3 in amino acids: CASSGGQIGYTF. As DNA, the CDR3 is TGTGCCAGCAGTGGGGGACAGATTGGCTACACCTTC. The rearrangement uses TRBV6-5 and TRBJ1-2; 7 nucleotides align to TRBD1. J lost 7 bases, V lost 5 bases, and 4 bases had no gene match. CDR3 length equals 12 residues. Germline V gene data show CDR1 as MNHEY and CDR2 as SVGAGI.

The chain couples TRBV7-2 to TRBJ2-1; D possibly uses TRBD1 or TRBD2 (5 bases each). CDR3 length: 14 amino acids. The V end lost 1 base, the J end lost 12 bases, and 16 bases lay between the germline ends. The germline V gene has CDR1 SGHTA and CDR2 FQGNSA. For the CDR3, the DNA is TGTGCCAGCAGCTTAGATGTTGGCGGTGGGGGGCAGTTCTTC. Amino acid sequence: CASSLDVGGGGQFF.

The chain combines TRBV7-2 with TRBJ1-2; D gene unclear. The V end lost 2 bases, the J end lost 3 bases, and 13 bases lay between the germline ends. This CDR3 region has 15 residues. Per germline, CDR1 SGHTA and CDR2 FQGNSA. This chain's CDR3 is CASSLMVGKDYGYTF. CDR3 DNA: TGTGCCAGCAGCTTAATGGTGGGTAAAGACTATGGCTACACCTTC. The variable domain in full, with the rest retrieved from reference TRBV7-2 and TRBJ1-2, is GAGVSQSPSNKVTEKGKDVELRCDPISGHTALYWYRQSLGQGLEFLIYFQGNSAPDKSGLPSDRFSAERTGGSVSTLTIQRTQQEDSAVYLCASSLMVGKDYGYTFGSGTRLTVV.

The genes are TRBV13 and TRBJ1-4; 8 positions agree with TRBD1. CDR1 PRHDT and CDR2 FYEKMQ come from the germline V gene (reference sequence). The J segment lost 2 bases and the V segment lost 4 bases, leaving 12 bases of the junction unmatched. CDR3 length equals 18 residues. The CDR3: CASSYRVTGARTNEKLFF. The CDR3 DNA reads as TGTGCCAGCAGCTACCGGGTGACAGGGGCACGCACTAATGAAAAACTGTTTTTT.